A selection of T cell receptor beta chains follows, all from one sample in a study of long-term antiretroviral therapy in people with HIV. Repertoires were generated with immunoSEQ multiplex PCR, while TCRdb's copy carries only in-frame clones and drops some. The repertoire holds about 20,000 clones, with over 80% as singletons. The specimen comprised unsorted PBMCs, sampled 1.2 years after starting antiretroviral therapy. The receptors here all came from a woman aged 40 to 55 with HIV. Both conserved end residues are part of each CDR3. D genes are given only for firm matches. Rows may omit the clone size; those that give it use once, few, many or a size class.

CDR3: CASSKAGQHNEQFF; DNA: TGTGCCAGCAGCAAGGCGGGACAGCACAATGAGCAGTTCTTC; J: TRBJ2-1; size: -; V: TRBV14; D: -
CDR3: CTPDPQETQYF; DNA: TGCACCCCAGATCCGCAAGAGACCCAGTACTTC; J: TRBJ2-5; size: once; V: TRBV20-1; D: -
CDR3: CAWSSGTDSPLHF; DNA: TGTGCCTGGAGTTCCGGGACAGATTCACCCCTCCACTTT; J: TRBJ1-6; size: -; V: TRBV30; D: TRBD1
CDR3: CASSFASPPHEQYF; DNA: TGTGCCAGCAGCTTTGCTAGTCCCCCCCACGAGCAGTACTTC; J: TRBJ2-7; size: -; V: TRBV7-9; D: -
CDR3: CASGRLAGVSAYEQYF; DNA: TGTGCCAGCGGGAGACTAGCGGGAGTCTCCGCGTACGAGCAGTACTTC; J: TRBJ2-7; size: -; V: TRBV28; D: TRBD2
CDR3: CASSGPPFNEQFF; DNA: TGTGCCAGCAGCGGCCCACCCTTCAATGAGCAGTTCTTC; J: TRBJ2-1; size: -; V: TRBV9; D: -
CDR3: CASSIANYGYTF; DNA: TGTGCCAGTAGTATTGCGAACTATGGCTACACCTTC; J: TRBJ1-2; size: once; V: TRBV19; D: -
CDR3: CASSLAGANVLTF; DNA: TGTGCCAGCAGTCTCGCTGGGGCCAACGTCCTGACTTTC; J: TRBJ2-6; size: -; V: TRBV25-1; D: -
CDR3: CASSLGGDRVAGYTF; DNA: TGTGCCAGCAGCTTAGGAGGGGACAGGGTGGCTGGCTACACCTTC; J: TRBJ1-2; size: -; V: TRBV11-2; D: TRBD1
CDR3: CASRGLGLATNEKLFF; DNA: TGTGCCAGTAGAGGGCTGGGGCTCGCAACTAATGAAAAACTGTTTTTT; J: TRBJ1-4; size: -; V: TRBV19; D: -
CDR3: CASSRTGTSYEQYF; DNA: TGTGCCAGCAGCCGGACAGGGACCTCCTACGAGCAGTACTTC; J: TRBJ2-7; size: -; V: TRBV21-1; D: -
CDR3: CASSLGRTYGYTF; DNA: TGTGCCAGCAGCTTAGGACGGACTTATGGCTACACCTTC; J: TRBJ1-2; size: -; V: TRBV13; D: -
CDR3: CASSLDGGASQPQHF; DNA: TGTGCCAGCAGCTTAGACGGGGGTGCCAGTCAGCCCCAGCATTTT; J: TRBJ1-5; size: once; V: TRBV7-9; D: -
CDR3: CASSAWTSGSIAGELFF; DNA: TGTGCCAGCAGCGCATGGACTAGCGGGAGTATCGCCGGGGAGCTGTTTTTT; J: TRBJ2-2; size: -; V: TRBV5-4; D: TRBD2
CDR3: CASSLGLAGSYNEQFF; DNA: TGCGCCAGCAGCTTGGGCCTAGCGGGATCCTACAATGAGCAGTTCTTC; J: TRBJ2-1; size: -; V: TRBV5-1; D: TRBD2
CDR3: CASSPTAGTATTGYTF; DNA: TGTGCCAGCTCACCCACCGCCGGGACAGCCACAACTGGCTACACCTTC; J: TRBJ1-2; size: once; V: TRBV18; D: TRBD1
CDR3: CASSLHAGQLYNEQFF; DNA: TGTGCCAGCAGCTTACACGCGGGGCAGCTCTACAATGAGCAGTTCTTC; J: TRBJ2-1; size: -; V: TRBV11-2; D: -
CDR3: CASSLGNTEAFF; DNA: TGTGCCAGCAGTCTAGGGAACACTGAAGCTTTCTTT; J: TRBJ1-1; size: -; V: TRBV25-1; D: -
CDR3: CASSLEGAGLKNEQFF; DNA: TGTGCCAGCAGCTTGGAGGGCGCGGGATTGAAGAATGAGCAGTTCTTC; J: TRBJ2-1; size: -; V: TRBV5-5; D: -
CDR3: CASSLVSGRPDTQYF; DNA: TGTGCCAGCAGTTTGGTTAGCGGGAGACCAGATACGCAGTATTTT; J: TRBJ2-3; size: -; V: TRBV27; D: TRBD2
CDR3: CASSTGSFRTSRANEQFF; DNA: TGTGCCAGCAGTACCGGGAGTTTCAGGACTAGCAGAGCGAATGAGCAGTTCTTC; J: TRBJ2-1; size: once; V: TRBV2; D: TRBD2
CDR3: CASSFSVSASFHEQYF; DNA: TGTGCCAGCAGTTTTTCCGTATCCGCCTCTTTCCACGAGCAGTACTTC; J: TRBJ2-7; size: -; V: TRBV28; D: -
CDR3: CAWSVQGGGSQQYF; DNA: TGTGCCTGGAGTGTACAGGGGGGAGGCTCCCAGCAGTACTTC; J: TRBJ2-7; size: medium-sized; V: TRBV30; D: TRBD1
CDR3: CASTTGQVNTEAFF; DNA: TGTGCCAGCACCACCGGACAGGTGAACACTGAAGCTTTCTTT; J: TRBJ1-1; size: -; V: TRBV5-4; D: TRBD1
CDR3: CASSLGYSDSNQPQHF; DNA: TGTGCCAGCAGCTTGGGATACAGTGATAGCAATCAGCCCCAGCATTTT; J: TRBJ1-5; size: -; V: TRBV5-8; D: -
CDR3: CASSQQVNTEAFF; DNA: TGCGCCAGCAGCCAACAGGTGAACACTGAAGCTTTCTTT; J: TRBJ1-1; size: -; V: TRBV4-1; D: -
CDR3: CSANRLGGYTF; DNA: TGCAGTGCCAATCGATTGGGTGGCTACACCTTC; J: TRBJ1-2; size: -; V: TRBV20-1; D: -
CDR3: CASGLGQGTTGNTIYF; DNA: TGTGCTAGTGGTTTAGGACAGGGGACCACTGGAAACACCATATATTTT; J: TRBJ1-3; size: -; V: TRBV12-5; D: TRBD1
CDR3: CASSQGGAGEQETQYF; DNA: TGCGCCAGCAGCCAAGGGGGGGCCGGGGAGCAAGAGACCCAGTACTTC; J: TRBJ2-5; size: -; V: TRBV4-1; D: -